This entry features one T cell receptor beta chain sequence. Its antigen is currently unknown. Produced via immunoSEQ multiplex PCR; TCRdb's table is partial and in-frame only. The data hold about 1,500 clones, with about 82% observed a single time. This entry belongs to a study of chemoradiotherapy in HPV16-positive cancers. Across the study: Candidate HPV-specific T-cell clones and common TCR motifs came from functional assays in a couple of HPV16-positive patients.

Findings and limits, study-wide: Candidate HPV-specific clones and E7-related TCR motifs grew in tumor during treatment. Better recurrence-free survival went with HPV-responsive T-cell expansion in HPV16-positive patients.

This sample comprised tumor tissue, obtained from a patient who underwent chemoradiotherapy. This receptor was taken from a human donor with HPV-associated anogenital cancer.

CDR3 DNA: TGCGCCAGCAGCTTGACTAGCGGAGGCTCCTACGAGCAGTACTTC. As protein: CASSLTSGGSYEQYF. The chain has TRBV5-1 and TRBJ2-7; 8 bases are shared with TRBD2. There are 15 residues in the CDR3. V shed 1 base and J 0 bases; nucleotides not matched to a gene: 3. Germline assignment: CDR1 SGHRS and CDR2 YFSETQ. The entire variable domain, with the rest obtained from reference TRBV5-1 and TRBJ2-7, is as follows: KAGVTQTPRYLIKTRGQQVTLSCSPISGHRSVSWYQQTPGQGLQFLFEYFSETQRNKGNFPGRFSGRQFSNSRSEMNVSTLELGDSALYLCASSLTSGGSYEQYFGPGTRLTVT.